This note documents a single T cell receptor (beta chain) sequence. The entry originates in a study of blood T cell repertoires in COVID-19. For the study at large: COVID-19 samples from acute and convalescent phases originated in the United States, Italy and Spain. T cells, B-cell-depleted T cells, or PBMCs supplied cDNA or gDNA.

In the original workflow: Counts of nucleated cells, estimated from reference gene primer amplification, were obtained. Generated by immunoSEQ multiplex PCR, the TCRdb table keeps only in-frame clones and is missing some. V and J calls and clone size are copied from that table; D and trimming were computed from the DNA. The sample carries 250,000 or so clones, about 88% recorded once. Those enrolled, adults aged roughly 18 to 90 years, came from fewer than 25 US areas. Trimming took 4 bases from V and 2 from J; bases not matched to a gene: 2. Germline V gives CDR1 SGHVS, CDR2 FQNEAQ. The CDR3 spans 16 residues.

The chain is built from TRBV7-8 and TRBJ2-3, with 14 bases identical to TRBD2. Sequencing input: PBMCs or T cells enriched from blood (not recorded which). The TCR sequence derives from a woman between 45 and 60 years old who had been exposed to COVID-19. The CDR3: CASSWGLAGDTDTQYF. The CDR3 bases are TGTGCCAGCAGCTGGGGACTAGCGGGAGACACAGATACGCAGTATTTT.